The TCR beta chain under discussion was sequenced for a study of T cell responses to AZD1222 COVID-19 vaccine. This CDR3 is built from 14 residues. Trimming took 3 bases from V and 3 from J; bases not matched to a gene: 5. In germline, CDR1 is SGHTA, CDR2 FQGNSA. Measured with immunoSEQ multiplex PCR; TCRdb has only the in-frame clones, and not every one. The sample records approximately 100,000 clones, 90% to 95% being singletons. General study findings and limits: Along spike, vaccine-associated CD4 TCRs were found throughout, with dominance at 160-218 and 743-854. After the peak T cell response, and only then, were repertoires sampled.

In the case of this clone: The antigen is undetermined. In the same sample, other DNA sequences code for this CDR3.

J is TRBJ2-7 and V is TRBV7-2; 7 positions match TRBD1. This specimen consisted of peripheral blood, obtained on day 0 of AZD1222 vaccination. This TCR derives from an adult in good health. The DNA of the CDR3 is TGTGCCAGCAGCTTGGGACAGCTGAGCTACGAGCAGTACTTC. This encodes CASSLGQLSYEQYF.